This T cell receptor beta chain was captured by sequencing in a study of OX40 agonist ivuxolimab in advanced cancers. Study-level points and caveats: Among the least clonally expanded were partial responders at 0.1-3.0 mg/kg. In general, CD8+ T cells held more expanded clones than CD4+ did, on average.

Autoimmune disease history or systemic immunosuppression barred patients. There are 17 residues in the CDR3. V trimming: 0 bases; J trimming: 0 bases; junction bases outside the gene matches: 4. Germline CDR1 LGHNA, CDR2 YSLEER. Comment on this clone: Antigen unknown.

Some clones are missing from TCRdb's copy, which holds only in-frame ones; the method was immunoSEQ multiplex PCR. The sample comprises tens of thousands of clones, approximately 91% of which are singletons, and 15% to 20% rests with the top ten. The chain employs TRBV4-3 and TRBJ2-1, with TRBD2 matching 8 bases. The sample consisted of CD4+ or CD8+ T cells sorted from blood, taken in a trial of the OX40 agonist ivuxolimab. The clonotype comes from an adult with an advanced solid tumor such as melanoma, head and neck, liver or kidney cancer. This chain's CDR3 is CASSQDGGRSSYNEQFF. The CDR3 DNA reads TGCGCCAGCAGCCAAGATGGCGGGAGGAGCTCCTACAATGAGCAGTTCTTC.